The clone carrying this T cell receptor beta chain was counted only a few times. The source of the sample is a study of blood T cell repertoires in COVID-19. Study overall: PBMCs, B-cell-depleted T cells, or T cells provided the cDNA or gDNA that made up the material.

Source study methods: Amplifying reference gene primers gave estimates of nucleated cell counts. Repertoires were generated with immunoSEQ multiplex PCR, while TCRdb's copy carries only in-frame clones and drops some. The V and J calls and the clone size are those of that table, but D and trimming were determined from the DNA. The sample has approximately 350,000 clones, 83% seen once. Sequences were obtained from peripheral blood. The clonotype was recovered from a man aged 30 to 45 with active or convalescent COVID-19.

CDR3 coding DNA: TGTGCCAGCAGCCAAGTCGCGGGGGGGGTTGAGCAGTTCTTC. Residues: CASSQVAGGVEQFF. The gene calls are TRBV3-1 (or the pseudogene TRBV3-2) and TRBJ2-1, with 9 bases identical to TRBD2. This CDR3 comprises 14 residues. After removal of 1 base from V and 9 bases from J, the junction contained 4 bases not matched to a gene. Germline CDR1 is LGHDT and CDR2 is YNNKEL (reference sequence).